The 13 T cell receptor beta chains reported below all come from one sample, sequenced in a study of cytomegalovirus exposure and HLA in healthy donors. Primers included in the PCR were 60 Vbeta and 13 Jbeta primers. Assay used: immunoSEQ multiplex PCR; TCRdb lists only in-frame clones, some missing. Of about 110,000 clones in the sample, 77% are singletons; the top ten hold more than 4%. What was sequenced was PBMCs. All receptors come from a male donor in good health and CMV-seronegative.

This clone turned up a few times. This chain links TRBV25-1 with TRBJ2-3, with 7 bases matching TRBD1. In germline, CDR1 is MGHDK, CDR2 SYGVNS. V gave up 7 bases and J gave up 1 base; unmatched junction bases: 8. This CDR3 has 15 amino acids. CDR3 nucleotide sequence: TGTGCCAGCACGAACAGGGGTCGGGGCACAGATACGCAGTATTTT. It is translated as CASTNRGRGTDTQYF. The whole variable domain, filled in from reference TRBV25-1 and TRBJ2-3, reads EADIYQTPRYLVIGTGKKITLECSQTMGHDKMYWYQQDPGMELHLIHYSYGVNSTEKGDLSSESTVSRIRTEHFPLTLESARPSHTSQYLCASTNRGRGTDTQYFGPGTRLTVL.

CDR3 sequence (DNA): TGCGCCAGCAGCTCGGCGGGGACAGCTCCCTACGAGCAGTACTTC. It specifies CASSSAGTAPYEQYF. The chain employs TRBV5-1 and TRBJ2-5; TRBD1 might be the D (7 bases). The J call could be wrong; TRBJ2-7 is a better fit for the DNA end. The CDR3 is 15 amino acids. The germline gives CDR1 SGHRS, CDR2 YFSETQ.

V is TRBV7-6 and J is TRBJ2-7; TRBD2 matches at 7 bases. V was pared by 0 bases and J by 2 bases, with 4 bases of the junction left unmatched. CDR1 is SGHVS and CDR2 is FNYEAQ in the germline V gene. The CDR3 runs 15 residues. The CDR3, as DNA: TGTGCCAGCAGCTTAGCGGCTAGCGGACCCTACGAGCAGTACTTC. It yields the protein CASSLAASGPYEQYF.

V is TRBV7-2 and J is TRBJ1-1; TRBD1 is a possible D gene (5 bases). The CDR3 has 15 residues. V was clipped by 7 bases and J by 1 base, with 16 bases between them. Germline V gene sequence: CDR1 SGHTA, CDR2 FQGNSA. The CDR3 bases are TGTGCCAGCAACCTAAACACAGGTTCGAACACTGAAGCTTTCTTT. It translates to CASNLNTGSNTEAFF.

The chain combines TRBV2 with TRBJ2-3; TRBD2 aligns across 7 bases. This CDR3 is 14 amino acids long. Germline V gives CDR1 SNHLY, CDR2 FYNNEI. J lost 1 base, V lost 3 bases, and 1 base had no gene match. CDR3 in amino acids: CASSDTSGTDTQYF. The CDR3 bases are TGTGCCAGCAGTGACACTAGCGGCACAGATACGCAGTATTTT.

This clone appeared a few times. The chain is built from TRBV5-1 and TRBJ1-1; D gene ambiguous. V was pared by 0 bases and J by 6 bases, with 18 bases between. Germline V gene sequence: CDR1 SGHRS, CDR2 YFSETQ. This CDR3 comprises 16 residues. CDR3 nucleotide sequence: TGCGCCAGCAGCTTGGCCAGTAGCACTCCGACGGCTGAAGCTTTCTTT. Translating it yields CASSLASSTPTAEAFF.

The J gene is TRBJ2-1, the V gene TRBV6-5; tentative D call: TRBD1 (5 bases). This CDR3 region has 15 residues. The germline V gene encodes CDR1 MNHEY and CDR2 SVGAGI. V lost 0 bases and J 9 bases, leaving 15 bases between the germline ends. The CDR3 region is CASSYSGANHGEQFF. The CDR3 DNA is TGTGCCAGCAGTTACTCAGGGGCCAACCACGGTGAGCAGTTCTTC.

This rearrangement joins TRBV9 to TRBJ2-3; 7 bases fit TRBD2. With V trimmed by 3 bases and J by 3 bases, 10 bases remained unmatched. Per germline, CDR1 SGDLS and CDR2 YYNGEE. The CDR3 has 16 residues. In DNA form, the CDR3 reads TGTGCCAGCAGCGACTCGCGGACTAGTTGGACAGATACGCAGTATTTT. This codes for CASSDSRTSWTDTQYF.

This CDR3 is CASTQDRGLGNQPQHF. CDR3 bases: TGTGCCAGTACCCAGGACAGGGGGCTTGGCAATCAGCCCCAGCATTTT. The chain is built from TRBV19 and TRBJ1-5; TRBD1 matches at 11 bases. Trimming removed 7 bases from V and 2 bases from J; junction bases left unmatched: 7. The germline V gene has CDR1 LNHDA and CDR2 SQIVND (reference sequence). This CDR3 has 16 amino acids. Full variable domain (rest looked up from reference TRBV19 and TRBJ1-5): DGGITQSPKYLFRKEGQNVTLSCEQNLNHDAMYWYRQDPGQGLRLIYYSQIVNDFQKGDIAEGYSVSREKKESFPLTVTSAQKNPTAFYLCASTQDRGLGNQPQHFGDGTRLSIL.

Comment on this clone: A read error may account for a junction end that differs from germline. The rearrangement links TRBV5-6 to TRBJ2-7; 12 bases agree with TRBD2. Germline V gene lookup returns CDR1 SGHDT and CDR2 YYEEEE. The length of the CDR3 is 11 residues. DNA of the CDR3: TGTGCCAGCAGCCTCGGACTAGCGGGATCCTTC. Translation: CASSLGLAGSF.

This chain links TRBV30 with TRBJ1-1; a weak D match, TRBD1 (5 bases). Germline V gene data show CDR1 as GTSNPN and CDR2 as SVGIG (reference sequence). The CDR3 is 13 amino acids. Trimming removed 0 bases from V and 5 bases from J, with 10 bases in between. In DNA, the CDR3 is TGTGCCTGGAGTGTAGACAGAAAAACTGAAGCTTTCTTT. It encodes CAWSVDRKTEAFF.

V and J are TRBV2 and TRBJ2-5; TRBD2 aligns across 8 bases. Germline CDR1 is SNHLY and CDR2 is FYNNEI. V lost 1 base, J lost 4 bases, and 8 bases stayed unmatched. The CDR3 extends over 16 amino acids. CDR3 coding DNA: TGTGCCAGCAGTGAAGATGTCGGGAGGGTAGGAGAGACCCAGTACTTC. Translating it yields CASSEDVGRVGETQYF.

CDR3 DNA sequence: TGTGCCAGCAGTGGACTAGCGGGAGGCTACGAGCAGTACTTC. Translating gives CASSGLAGGYEQYF. The gene calls are TRBV6-5 and TRBJ2-5; 14 bases line up with TRBD2. The J call is in doubt because the DNA end fits TRBJ2-7 better. Germline V gene sequence: CDR1 MNHEY, CDR2 SVGAGI. This CDR3 contains 14 residues.